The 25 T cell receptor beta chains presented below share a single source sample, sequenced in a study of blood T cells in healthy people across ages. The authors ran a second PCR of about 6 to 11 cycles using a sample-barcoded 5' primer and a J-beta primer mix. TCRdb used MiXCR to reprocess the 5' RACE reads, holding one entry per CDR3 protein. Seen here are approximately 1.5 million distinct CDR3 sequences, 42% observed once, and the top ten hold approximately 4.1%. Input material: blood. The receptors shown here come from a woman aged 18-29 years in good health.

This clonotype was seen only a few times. The CDR3 here is CASSLKGQNTEAFF. CDR3 coding DNA: TGCGCCAGCAGCTTGAAGGGGCAAAACACTGAAGCTTTCTTT. The V and J genes are TRBV5-1 and TRBJ1-1; tentatively, D is TRBD1 (5 bases). CDR3 length: 14 amino acids. Trimming stripped 1 base from V and 2 bases from J, with 9 bases between. Germline lookup yields CDR1 SGHRS and CDR2 YFSETQ.

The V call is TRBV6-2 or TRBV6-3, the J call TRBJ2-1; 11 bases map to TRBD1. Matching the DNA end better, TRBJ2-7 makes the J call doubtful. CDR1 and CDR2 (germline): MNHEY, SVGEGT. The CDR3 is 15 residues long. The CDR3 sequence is CATDPGQGDYNEQYF. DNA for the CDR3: TGTGCCACAGATCCGGGACAGGGGGACTACAATGAGCAGTACTTC.

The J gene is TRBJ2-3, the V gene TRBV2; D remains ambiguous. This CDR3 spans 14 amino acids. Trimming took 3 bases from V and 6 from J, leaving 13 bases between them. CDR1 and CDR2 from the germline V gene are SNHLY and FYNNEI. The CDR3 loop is CASSDEAAWDTQYF. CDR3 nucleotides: TGTGCCAGCAGTGATGAAGCAGCTTGGGATACGCAGTATTTT.

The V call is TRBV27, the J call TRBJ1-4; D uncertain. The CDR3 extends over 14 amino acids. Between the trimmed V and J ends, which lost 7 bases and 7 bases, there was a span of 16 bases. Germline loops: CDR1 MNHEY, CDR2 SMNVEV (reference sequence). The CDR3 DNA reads TGTGCCAGCAAAGACAATGGTTGGGGTGAAAAACTGTTTTTT. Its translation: CASKDNGWGEKLFF.

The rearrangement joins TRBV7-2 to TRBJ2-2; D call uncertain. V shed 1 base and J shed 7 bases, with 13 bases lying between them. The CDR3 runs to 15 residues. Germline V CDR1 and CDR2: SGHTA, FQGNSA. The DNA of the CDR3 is TGTGCCAGCAGCTTAGTTTTAGGCCCCGGCGGGGAGCTGTTTTTT. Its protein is CASSLVLGPGGELFF. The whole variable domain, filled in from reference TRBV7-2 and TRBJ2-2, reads GAGVSQSPSNKVTEKGKDVELRCDPISGHTALYWYRQSLGQGLEFLIYFQGNSAPDKSGLPSDRFSAERTGGSVSTLTIQRTQQEDSAVYLCASSLVLGPGGELFFGEGSRLTVL.

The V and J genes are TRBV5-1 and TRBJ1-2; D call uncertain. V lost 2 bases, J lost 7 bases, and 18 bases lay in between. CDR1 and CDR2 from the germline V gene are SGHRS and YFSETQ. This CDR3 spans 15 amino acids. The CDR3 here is CASSFYSPEEGGYTF. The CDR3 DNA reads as TGCGCCAGCAGCTTCTACAGTCCCGAAGAGGGTGGCTACACCTTC.

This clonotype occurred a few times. The CDR3 region is CASRIAFQLGKGTQYF. The CDR3 DNA reads TGTGCCAGCAGAATAGCCTTCCAGCTTGGCAAAGGGACCCAGTACTTC. The rearrangement links TRBV11-2 to TRBJ2-7; D is ambiguous. The J call is uncertain, as TRBJ2-5 better fits the DNA end. The CDR3 length is 16 residues. The germline V gene has CDR1 SGHAT and CDR2 FQNNGV.

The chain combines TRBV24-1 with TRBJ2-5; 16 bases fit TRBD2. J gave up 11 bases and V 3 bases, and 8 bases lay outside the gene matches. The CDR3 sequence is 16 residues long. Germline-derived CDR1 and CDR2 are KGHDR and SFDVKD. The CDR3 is CATSDPGLAGGDEQYF. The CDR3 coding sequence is TGTGCCACCAGTGATCCGGGACTAGCGGGAGGGGATGAGCAGTACTTC.

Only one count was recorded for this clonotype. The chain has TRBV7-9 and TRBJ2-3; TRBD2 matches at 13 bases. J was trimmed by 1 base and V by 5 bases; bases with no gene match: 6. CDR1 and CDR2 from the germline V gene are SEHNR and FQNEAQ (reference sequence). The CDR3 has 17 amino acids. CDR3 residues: CASSPGLAGDRTDTQYF. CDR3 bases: TGTGCCAGCAGCCCCGGACTAGCGGGGGACCGCACAGATACGCAGTATTTT.

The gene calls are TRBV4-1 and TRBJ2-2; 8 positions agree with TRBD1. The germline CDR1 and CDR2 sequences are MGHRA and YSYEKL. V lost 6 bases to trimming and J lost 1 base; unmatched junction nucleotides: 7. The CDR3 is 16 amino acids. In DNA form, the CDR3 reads TGCGCCAGCAGACACACCGGGACAGGGAACACCGGGGAGCTGTTTTTT. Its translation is CASRHTGTGNTGELFF.

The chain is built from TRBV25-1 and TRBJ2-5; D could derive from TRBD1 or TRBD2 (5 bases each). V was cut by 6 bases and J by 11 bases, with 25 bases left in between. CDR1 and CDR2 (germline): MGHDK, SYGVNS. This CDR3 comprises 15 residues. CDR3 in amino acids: CASSPRAAGNWEQYF. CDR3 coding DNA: TGTGCCAGCAGCCCTAGGGCAGCAGGGAATTGGGAGCAGTACTTC.

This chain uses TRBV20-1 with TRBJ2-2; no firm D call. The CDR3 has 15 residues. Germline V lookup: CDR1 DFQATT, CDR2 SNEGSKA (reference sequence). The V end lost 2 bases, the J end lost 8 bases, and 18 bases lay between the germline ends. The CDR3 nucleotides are TGCAGTGCTAGATATTCCCCCACCGGCAGGGGGGAGCTGTTTTTT. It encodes CSARYSPTGRGELFF.

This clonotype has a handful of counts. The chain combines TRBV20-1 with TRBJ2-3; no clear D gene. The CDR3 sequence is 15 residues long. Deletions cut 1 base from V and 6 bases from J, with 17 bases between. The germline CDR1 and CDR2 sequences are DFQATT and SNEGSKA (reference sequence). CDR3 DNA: TGCAGTGCTAGAGGGATACTCCTTCTTGGGGATACGCAGTATTTT. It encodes CSARGILLLGDTQYF.

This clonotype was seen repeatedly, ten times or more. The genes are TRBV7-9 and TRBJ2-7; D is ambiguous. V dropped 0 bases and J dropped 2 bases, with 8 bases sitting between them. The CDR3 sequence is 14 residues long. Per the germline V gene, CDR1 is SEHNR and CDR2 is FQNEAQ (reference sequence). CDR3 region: CASSLAGRTYEQYF. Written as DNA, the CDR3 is TGTGCCAGCAGCTTAGCGGGCCGTACCTACGAGCAGTACTTC.

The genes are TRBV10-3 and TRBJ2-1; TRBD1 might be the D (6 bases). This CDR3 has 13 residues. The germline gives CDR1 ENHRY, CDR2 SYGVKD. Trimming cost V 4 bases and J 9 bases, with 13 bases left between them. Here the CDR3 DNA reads TGTGCCATCAGTGGTCCAGGGGCCACTGAGCAGTTCTTC. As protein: CAISGPGATEQFF.

CDR3 region: CASSQEIPTRGAFTYGYTF. In DNA form, the CDR3 reads TGCGCCAGCAGCCAAGAGATCCCAACACGGGGGGCGTTTACCTATGGCTACACCTTC. J is TRBJ1-2 and V is TRBV4-3, with D tentatively TRBD1 (6 bases). V lost 0 bases and J lost 4, with 24 bases in between. The CDR3 runs to 19 residues. The germline gives CDR1 LGHNA, CDR2 YSLEER.

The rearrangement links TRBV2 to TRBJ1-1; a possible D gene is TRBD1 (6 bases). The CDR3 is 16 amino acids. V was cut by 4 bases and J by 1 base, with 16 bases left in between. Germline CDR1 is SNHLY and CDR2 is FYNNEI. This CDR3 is CASSALSGTQNTEAFF. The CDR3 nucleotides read TGTGCCAGCAGTGCCCTATCCGGGACACAGAACACTGAAGCTTTCTTT.

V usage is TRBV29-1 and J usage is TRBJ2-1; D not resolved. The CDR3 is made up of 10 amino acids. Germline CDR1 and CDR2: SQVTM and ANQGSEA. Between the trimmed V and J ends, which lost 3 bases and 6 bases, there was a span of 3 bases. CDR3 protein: CSVEVNEQFF. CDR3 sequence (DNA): TGCAGCGTTGAGGTCAATGAGCAGTTCTTC.

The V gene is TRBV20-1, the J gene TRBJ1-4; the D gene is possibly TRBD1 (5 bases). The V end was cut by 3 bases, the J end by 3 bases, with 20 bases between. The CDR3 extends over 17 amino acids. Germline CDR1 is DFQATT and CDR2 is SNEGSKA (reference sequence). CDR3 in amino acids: CSARYYRTSLANEKLFF. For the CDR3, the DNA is TGCAGTGCTAGGTATTACAGGACATCTCTAGCTAATGAAAAACTGTTTTTT.

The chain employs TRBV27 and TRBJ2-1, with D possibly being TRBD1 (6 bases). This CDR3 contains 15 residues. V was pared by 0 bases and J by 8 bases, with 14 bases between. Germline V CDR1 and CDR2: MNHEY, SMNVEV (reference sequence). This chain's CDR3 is CASSLSGTPWDEQFF. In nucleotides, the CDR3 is TGTGCCAGCAGTTTATCAGGGACACCCTGGGATGAGCAGTTCTTC.

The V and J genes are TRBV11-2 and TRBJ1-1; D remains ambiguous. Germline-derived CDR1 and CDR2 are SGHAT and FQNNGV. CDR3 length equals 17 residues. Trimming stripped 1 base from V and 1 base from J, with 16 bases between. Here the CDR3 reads CASSLGATRVSNTEAFF. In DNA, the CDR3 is TGTGCCAGCAGCTTAGGCGCGACCCGAGTTTCGAACACTGAAGCTTTCTTT.

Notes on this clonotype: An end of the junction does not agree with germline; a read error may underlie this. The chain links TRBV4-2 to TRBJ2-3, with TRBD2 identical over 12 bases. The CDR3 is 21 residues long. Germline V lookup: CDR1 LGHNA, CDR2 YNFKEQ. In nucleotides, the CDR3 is TGTGCCAGCAGCCAAGATCCGGCGACTAGCGGGAGCTTAGGACTCACAGATACGCAGTATTTC. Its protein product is CASSQDPATSGSLGLTDTQYF.

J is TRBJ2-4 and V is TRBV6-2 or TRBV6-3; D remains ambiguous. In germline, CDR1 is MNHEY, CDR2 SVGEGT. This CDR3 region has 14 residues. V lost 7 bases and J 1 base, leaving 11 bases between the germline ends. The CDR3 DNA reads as TGTGCCAGCAAAGCGAGTGGGGCCAAAAACATTCAGTACTTC. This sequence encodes CASKASGAKNIQYF.

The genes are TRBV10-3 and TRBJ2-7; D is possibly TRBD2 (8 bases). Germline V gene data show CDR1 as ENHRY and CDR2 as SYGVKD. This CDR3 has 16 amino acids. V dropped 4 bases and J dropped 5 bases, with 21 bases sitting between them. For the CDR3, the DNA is TGTGCCATCAGTGGTCAGGGGGTATTAGCGGGGAACGAGCAGTACTTC. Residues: CAISGQGVLAGNEQYF.

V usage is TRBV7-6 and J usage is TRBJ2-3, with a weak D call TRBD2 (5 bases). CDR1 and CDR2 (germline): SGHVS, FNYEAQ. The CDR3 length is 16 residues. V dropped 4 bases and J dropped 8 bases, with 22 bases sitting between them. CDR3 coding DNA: TGTGCCAGCAGCTCCCCGGGTCGGGGAAAGGCCCGTACGCAGTATTTT. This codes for CASSSPGRGKARTQYF.